This T cell receptor (beta chain) was identified in a study of T cells in Graves' hyperthyroidism and ophthalmopathy. TCR beta CDR3 sequences were amplified from RNA transcripts. First-round RT-PCR of the TCR CDR3 relied on the HTBI primer set. In TCRdb, the multiplex PCR reads were re-called with MiXCR into one record per CDR3 protein. The sample records approximately 370,000 distinct CDR3 sequences, approximately 18% being singletons. The CDR3 covers 16 residues. The V segment lost 7 bases and the J segment 2 bases; nucleotides outside the gene matches: 15. CDR1 and CDR2 from the germline V gene are DFQATT and SNEGSKA (reference sequence). Patients aged 18 to 65 had newly diagnosed hyperthyroidism of under 2 months' duration.

The receptor was isolated from a woman aged 25 to 39 with Graves' hyperthyroidism that later progressed to Graves' ophthalmopathy. What was sequenced was blood. This chain links TRBV20-1 with TRBJ2-7, with 9 bases matching TRBD2. CDR3 DNA: TGCAGTGTAATTTCCCCCGGCGGCGGGGGGGCCTACGAGCAGTACTTC. Translating it yields CSVISPGGGGAYEQYF.